This entry lists 18 T cell receptor beta chains sequenced from one sample in a study of PD-1 blockade in classical Hodgkin lymphoma. Libraries were prepared by immunoSEQ multiplex PCR; TCRdb keeps only in-frame clonotypes and omits some of them. The sample contains under 30,000 clones, 84% of which appear only once. Time point indicated: cycle 4 day 1 (C4D1), after 5 to 7 weeks of nivolumab. All patients relapsed after autologous stem cell transplantation, and brentuximab vedotin exposure varied. The material sequenced was peripheral blood mononuclear cells (PBMCs), taken before the fourth cycle of nivolumab. The receptor set was obtained from a human donor with classical Hodgkin lymphoma.

This clone is medium-sized in the sample. J is TRBJ1-4 and V is TRBV7-9; a weak D match, TRBD1 (6 bases). The CDR3 has 15 amino acids. Germline values: CDR1 SEHNR, CDR2 FQNEAQ (reference sequence). The ends were cut back, 6 bases at V and 8 bases at J, with 19 bases in the middle. Written as DNA, the CDR3 is TGTGCCAGCAGTCCAAATGTGGGGGGCGGCGAAAAACTGTTTTTT. Its protein product is CASSPNVGGGEKLFF.

The CDR3 DNA sequence: TGCGCCAGCAGCCAGATGTACGGTCAGCCCCAGCATTTT. Translated, it gives CASSQMYGQPQHF. V and J are TRBV4-3 and TRBJ1-5; no firm D call. CDR3 size: 13 residues. From germline, CDR1 is LGHNA and CDR2 YSLEER. V lost 3 bases, J lost 6 bases, and 9 bases lay in between.

The chain recombines TRBV30 with TRBJ1-2; 7 bases are a match to TRBD1. Germline assignment: CDR1 GTSNPN and CDR2 SVGIG (reference sequence). This CDR3 contains 13 residues. CDR3 region: CALELEDRSRYTF. CDR3 nucleotides: TGTGCTCTGGAATTAGAGGACAGGAGTCGCTACACCTTC.

The genes are TRBV6-1 and TRBJ1-2; D is possibly TRBD1 (5 bases). The germline gives CDR1 MNHNS, CDR2 SASEGT. V gave up 7 bases and J gave up 6 bases, with 18 bases separating them. CDR3 length equals 14 residues. The CDR3 is CASTRTGSGHGYTF. DNA of the CDR3: TGTGCCAGCACGCGAACAGGTTCTGGCCATGGCTACACCTTC.

The chain combines TRBV27 with TRBJ2-7; a weak D match, TRBD1 (6 bases). V was shortened by 2 bases and J by 5 bases, with 13 bases between the two germline ends. Germline assignment: CDR1 MNHEY and CDR2 SMNVEV (reference sequence). The length of the CDR3 is 14 residues. The CDR3: CASSLMGAEDEQYF. CDR3 nucleotides: TGTGCCAGCAGTTTAATGGGGGCTGAAGACGAGCAGTACTTC.

This rearrangement joins TRBV7-8 to TRBJ1-2, with TRBD1 matching over 11 bases. The CDR3 is 14 amino acids. Germline lookup yields CDR1 SGHVS and CDR2 FQNEAQ. Germline trimming cut 5 bases from V and 4 bases from J; bases unmatched to any gene: 3. In nucleotides, the CDR3 is TGTGCCAGCAGCCTTGGGACAGGGGGCTATGGCTACACCTTC. It yields the protein CASSLGTGGYGYTF.

The rearrangement uses TRBV19 and TRBJ2-5; D is uncertain. V lost 1 base to trimming and J lost 5 bases, with 8 bases between them. This CDR3 has 13 amino acids. CDR1 and CDR2 from the germline V gene are LNHDA and SQIVND (reference sequence). The CDR3 DNA is TGTGCCAGTAGTATAGTAGGAGAGGAGACCCAGTACTTC. Protein product: CASSIVGEETQYF.

This clone was detected only once. The chain employs TRBV29-1 and TRBJ1-1, with a possible D match to TRBD1 (6 bases). Germline CDR1 is SQVTM and CDR2 is ANQGSEA. The length of the CDR3 is 11 residues. The CDR3 DNA is TGCGGGGGACATAGCGATTCTGAAGCTTTCTTT. Its translation: CGGHSDSEAFF.

V and J are TRBV7-2 and TRBJ2-3; no clear D. CDR3 size: 14 residues. In germline, CDR1 is SGHTA, CDR2 FQGNSA. V was shortened by 0 bases and J by 2 bases, with 6 bases between the two germline ends. The CDR3 spells CASSLAGSTDTQYF. DNA for the CDR3: TGTGCCAGCAGCTTAGCCGGCTCCACAGATACGCAGTATTTT.

The chain links TRBV18 to TRBJ2-5, with D perhaps TRBD2 (5 bases). Deletions cut 3 bases from V and 3 bases from J, with 8 bases between. The germline gives CDR1 KGHSH, CDR2 LQKENI. The CDR3 has 13 residues. The CDR3 DNA is TGTGCCAGCTCACCCGGGGTGAAAGAGACCCAGTACTTC. Translated: CASSPGVKETQYF.

The chain couples TRBV7-8 to TRBJ2-5, with D unclear. There are 12 residues in the CDR3. Trimming took 2 bases from V and 5 from J, leaving 6 bases between them. Germline V CDR1 and CDR2: SGHVS, FQNEAQ. The CDR3 DNA is TGTGCCAGCAGCTTATTTTCGGAGACCCAGTACTTC. It translates to CASSLFSETQYF. The variable domain in full, with the rest retrieved from reference TRBV7-8 and TRBJ2-5, is GAGVSQSPRYKVAKRGQDVALRCDPISGHVSLFWYQQALGQGPEFLTYFQNEAQLDKSGLPSDRFFAERPEGSVSTLKIQRTQQEDSAVYLCASSLFSETQYFGPGTRLLVL.

The V call is TRBV2, the J call TRBJ1-2, with D hard to call. There are 12 residues in the CDR3. Germline CDR1 SNHLY, CDR2 FYNNEI. The germline V and J ends were trimmed by 8 bases and 2 bases, with 9 bases remaining between them. The CDR3 coding sequence is TGTGCCAGCCGGGCCTCCAACTATGGCTACACCTTC. This sequence encodes CASRASNYGYTF.

V gene TRBV7-2 combines with J gene TRBJ2-7, with D unresolved. The CDR3 extends over 14 amino acids. CDR1 SGHTA and CDR2 FQGNSA come from the germline V gene. V lost 5 bases to trimming and J lost 4 bases, with 15 bases between them. In DNA form, the CDR3 reads TGTGCCAGCAGCGTGGCCCTTTTGGGTTACGAGCAGTACTTC. It yields the protein CASSVALLGYEQYF.

The genes are TRBV25-1 and TRBJ1-3; a possible D gene is TRBD1 (5 bases). Germline lookup yields CDR1 MGHDK and CDR2 SYGVNS. Trimming took off 1 base at V and 2 bases at J, with 9 bases between the two ends. CDR3 length equals 15 residues. DNA of the CDR3: TGTGCCAGCAGTGAATGGCAGGGAGCTGGAAACACCATATATTTT. This translates into CASSEWQGAGNTIYF.

V and J are TRBV5-1 and TRBJ2-1; D gene unclear. CDR1 SGHRS and CDR2 YFSETQ come from the germline V gene. V was cut by 0 bases and J by 9 bases, with 4 bases left in between. The CDR3 has 11 amino acids. The CDR3 sequence: CASSLGGEQFF. The CDR3, as DNA: TGCGCCAGCAGCTTGGGCGGTGAGCAGTTCTTC.

The rearrangement joins TRBV10-3 to TRBJ1-1; D is undetermined. V gave up 3 bases and J gave up 2 bases, with 7 bases separating them. Germline V gene lookup returns CDR1 ENHRY and CDR2 SYGVKD. The CDR3 spans 13 residues. The CDR3 reads CAISDTVNTEAFF. In DNA, the CDR3 is TGTGCCATCAGTGATACAGTAAACACTGAAGCTTTCTTT.

The chain is built from TRBV4-3 and TRBJ2-1, with D possibly matching TRBD1 (5 bases). Germline CDR1 is LGHNA and CDR2 is YSLEER. V lost 0 bases to trimming and J lost 6 bases, with 9 bases between them. The CDR3 sequence is 14 residues long. CDR3 in DNA: TGCGCCAGCAGCCAAGAAATTGGGGCCAATGAGCAGTTCTTC. The encoded protein is CASSQEIGANEQFF.

The rearrangement joins TRBV28 to TRBJ1-5; no clear D. CDR3 size: 14 residues. Between the trimmed V and J ends, which lost 7 bases and 8 bases, there was a span of 18 bases. Germline-derived CDR1 and CDR2 are MDHEN and SYDVKM. The CDR3, as DNA: TGTGCCAGCAATCCAGAATTTGAGTTTAAGCCCCAGCATTTT. This encodes CASNPEFEFKPQHF.